Listed here is a single TCR beta chain. The limits of the CDR3 on the DNA are not certain, so only TCRdb's listed CDR3 is given. This specimen belongs to a study of early T cells in non-severe SARS-CoV-2 infection. In TCRdb, the 5' RACE reads were re-called with MiXCR into one record per CDR3 protein. The sample yields around 57,000 distinct CDR3 sequences, around a tenth seen once. Germline V lookup: CDR1 MNHNY, CDR2 SVGAGI (reference sequence). The CDR3 is 15 amino acids in total, end residues counted. The sample comprised whole blood. The chain couples TRBV6-6 to TRBJ2-7; the listed D gene, TRBD1, was not tested against the DNA. This TCR came from an adult who was a healthcare worker with PCR-confirmed SARS-CoV-2 infection or an uninfected control (not recorded which). The CDR3 reads CASSSSPGTVYEQYF.